The 19 T cell receptor beta chains listed next were all sequenced from one sample in a study. Using its own MiXCR run on the 5' RACE reads, TCRdb lists one record per CDR3 protein. The sample yields 50,000 to 70,000 distinct CDR3 sequences, about 20% seen once. Cells sorted as Tregs were CD4+, CD25+ and CD127-/low. Material: tumor-infiltrating Tregs sorted from the breast tumor. These receptors were collected from a female donor with breast cancer.

This clonotype has ten or more counts. The chain carries TRBV20-1 and TRBJ2-5, with D perhaps TRBD1 or TRBD2 (5 bases each). The germline V gene has CDR1 DFQATT and CDR2 SNEGSKA (reference sequence). CDR3 length equals 14 residues. Between the trimmed V and J ends, which lost 3 bases and 5 bases, there was a span of 16 bases. CDR3 nucleotides: TGCAGTGCTAGGGGGGTGATGGGCGCGGAGACCCAGTACTTC. This encodes CSARGVMGAETQYF.

This clonotype was found a few times. The gene calls are TRBV10-1 and TRBJ2-7, with TRBD1 as a possible D gene (5 bases). The CDR3 covers 13 residues. Per the germline V gene, CDR1 is WNHNN and CDR2 is SYGVQD (reference sequence). V was pared by 5 bases and J by 7 bases, with 15 bases between. The CDR3 DNA follows: TGCGCCAGCAGTCCGGACATAGTGAGGGAGCAGTACTTC. Protein sequence: CASSPDIVREQYF.

The rearrangement joins TRBV12-3 or TRBV12-4 to TRBJ1-5; 7 nucleotides agree with TRBD1. With V trimmed by 6 bases and J by 0 bases, 5 bases remained unmatched. The CDR3 extends over 15 amino acids. CDR3 coding DNA: TGTGCCAGCAGCGGGGACAGACTTAGCAATCAGCCCCAGCATTTT. This codes for CASSGDRLSNQPQHF.

This chain joins TRBV6-1 and TRBJ1-1; 8 positions agree with TRBD1. Germline trimming cut 1 base from V and 5 bases from J; bases unmatched to any gene: 9. The CDR3 has 16 amino acids. Germline V CDR1 and CDR2: MNHNS, SASEGT. The CDR3 protein is CASSEVTGGVRTEAFF. The CDR3 nucleotides are TGTGCCAGCAGTGAAGTTACAGGGGGGGTGAGAACTGAAGCTTTCTTT.

This clonotype was picked up a small number of times. V is TRBV18 and J is TRBJ2-3; 9 nucleotides line up with TRBD1. Trimming at V came to 1 base and at J to 5 bases, leaving 4 bases not matched to a gene. CDR1 and CDR2 (germline): KGHSH, LQKENI. This CDR3 is 15 amino acids long. The CDR3 reads CASSPLSDRGDTQYF. For the CDR3, the DNA is TGTGCCAGCTCACCACTGTCGGACAGGGGAGATACGCAGTATTTT.

Notes on this clonotype: A read error is possible here, since a much larger clone lies one base away. The chain is built from TRBV6-2 or TRBV6-3 and TRBJ2-1; no firm D call. The length of the CDR3 is 15 residues. Germline lookup yields CDR1 MNHEY and CDR2 SVGEGT. V was clipped by 5 bases and J by 0 bases, with 11 bases between them. For the CDR3, the DNA is TGTGCCAGCAGTGGCCGTTTAAGCTCCTACAATGAGCAGTTCTTC. This codes for CASSGRLSSYNEQFF.

This clonotype was observed a few times. This sequence joins TRBV7-8 and TRBJ2-5; 11 bases map to TRBD1. Trimming cost V 4 bases and J 1 base; bases outside gene matches: 17. This CDR3 comprises 20 residues. Germline V gene data show CDR1 as SGHVS and CDR2 as FQNEAQ. The CDR3 here is CASSYQLYSGGTGGQETQYF. Here the CDR3 DNA reads TGTGCCAGCAGCTATCAATTATACTCCGGTGGGACAGGGGGCCAAGAGACCCAGTACTTC.

A few counts support this clonotype. The chain uses TRBV7-8 and TRBJ2-4; D is unclear. Looked up from germline, CDR1 is SGHVS and CDR2 is FQNEAQ. V was shortened by 1 base and J by 6 bases, with 16 bases between the two germline ends. The CDR3 extends over 16 amino acids. CDR3 sequence (DNA): TGTGCCAGCAGCTTAGGGGGTCGGGCGTTGGGAAACATTCAGTACTTC. Translated, it gives CASSLGGRALGNIQYF. Full variable domain (outside the CDR3, taken from reference TRBV7-8 and TRBJ2-4): GAGVSQSPRYKVAKRGQDVALRCDPISGHVSLFWYQQALGQGPEFLTYFQNEAQLDKSGLPSDRFFAERPEGSVSTLKIQRTQQEDSAVYLCASSLGGRALGNIQYFGAGTRLSVL.

At least ten counts were recorded for this clonotype. The genes are TRBV7-3 and TRBJ2-3; 8 bases match TRBD2. The germline V gene encodes CDR1 SGHTA and CDR2 FQGTGA. This CDR3 region has 14 residues. With 5 bases clipped from V and 4 bases from J, the junction kept 5 bases outside the gene matches. The CDR3 is CASSRGTRADTQYF. The CDR3 DNA sequence: TGTGCCAGCAGCCGAGGGACTAGAGCAGATACGCAGTATTTT.

The CDR3 sequence: CSAETGQGTDTQYF. The CDR3 region has the DNA TGCAGCGCTGAGACGGGACAGGGCACAGATACGCAGTATTTT. The chain couples TRBV29-1 to TRBJ2-3, with 8 bases aligning to TRBD1. The CDR3 extends over 14 amino acids. Germline V gene lookup returns CDR1 SQVTM and CDR2 ANQGSEA. With 7 bases clipped from V and 1 base from J, the junction kept 7 bases outside the gene matches.

Details on this clonotype: A much larger clone lies a single base off, so this may be a read error. The chain combines TRBV5-1 with TRBJ1-1; no definite D call. The CDR3 is 14 residues long. CDR1 and CDR2 (germline): SGHRS, YFSETQ. Trimming left V 0 bases short and J 1 base short, with 7 bases between. CDR3 coding DNA: TGCGCCAGCAGCTTGGAAAAATCGAACACTGAAGCTTTCTTT. This encodes CASSLEKSNTEAFF.

Ten or more counts support this clonotype. This chain joins TRBV29-1 and TRBJ1-1; tentatively, D is TRBD1 (6 bases). The length of the CDR3 is 12 residues. In germline, CDR1 is SQVTM, CDR2 ANQGSEA. Trimming pared 4 bases from V and 3 bases from J, leaving 9 bases between. CDR3 protein: CSVVSGDTEAFF. CDR3 in DNA: TGCAGCGTTGTTTCAGGGGACACTGAAGCTTTCTTT.

The chain recombines TRBV2 with TRBJ2-1, with D possibly being TRBD2 (5 bases). The V gene's germline CDR1 is SNHLY and CDR2 FYNNEI. The CDR3 sequence is 19 residues long. The V gene lost 10 bases and the J gene lost 1 base, with 29 bases spanning the gap. The CDR3 DNA sequence: TGTGCCACCGAACCCACCCTTTTCACGGCCTCGGGGTCCTACAATGAGCAGTTCTTC. Residues: CATEPTLFTASGSYNEQFF.

The chain combines TRBV5-1 with TRBJ2-5; 7 positions match TRBD2. V shed 0 bases and J 1 base; nucleotides not matched to a gene: 3. This CDR3 is 15 amino acids long. In germline, CDR1 is SGHRS, CDR2 YFSETQ. This CDR3 is CASSLDGGSQETQYF. In DNA, the CDR3 is TGCGCCAGCAGCTTGGACGGGGGGTCCCAAGAGACCCAGTACTTC.

This chain connects TRBV4-1 to TRBJ2-4; maybe TRBD1 (5 bases). This CDR3 comprises 15 residues. Trimming removed 4 bases from V and 0 bases from J, with 10 bases in between. CDR1 is MGHRA and CDR2 is YSYEKL in the germline V gene. This CDR3 reads CASSLLGAAKNIQYF. In DNA form, the CDR3 reads TGCGCCAGCAGCCTGCTTGGGGCAGCCAAAAACATTCAGTACTTC.

V gene TRBV28 combines with J gene TRBJ2-3; D is perhaps TRBD1 or TRBD2 (5 bases each). The CDR3 runs to 14 residues. Germline V gene sequence: CDR1 MDHEN, CDR2 SYDVKM. Trimming stripped 4 bases from V and 5 bases from J, with 13 bases between. CDR3 bases: TGTGCCAGCAGTTCCCGGGACCAAGGAGATACGCAGTATTTT. Encoded protein: CASSSRDQGDTQYF.

The sample holds one count of this clonotype. The chain has TRBV12-3 or TRBV12-4 and TRBJ2-2; possibly TRBD2 for D (5 bases). This CDR3 is built from 18 residues. V lost 2 bases and J lost 2, with 18 bases in between. The CDR3 region is CASSLYWWMTTNTGELFF. CDR3 nucleotide sequence: TGTGCCAGCAGTTTATACTGGTGGATGACTACCAACACCGGGGAGCTGTTTTTT.

The table lists this clonotype with a few counts. This chain uses TRBV5-1 with TRBJ1-2, with D unclear. V lost 0 bases and J 8 bases, leaving 8 bases between the germline ends. Germline V gene data show CDR1 as SGHRS and CDR2 as YFSETQ. The CDR3 totals 12 residues. CDR3 bases: TGCGCCAGCAGCTTGGATGGGAAAGGCTACACCTTC. Protein product: CASSLDGKGYTF.

About this clonotype: A read error is possible here, since a much larger clone lies one base away. This chain uses TRBV24-1 with TRBJ2-3, with 9 bases that match TRBD1. Per the germline V gene, CDR1 is KGHDR and CDR2 is SFDVKD. The CDR3 consists of 17 residues. The junction had 13 bases not matched to a gene; V was cut back by 6 bases and J by 4 bases. For the CDR3, the DNA is TGTGCCACCAGTCCCGGGACAGGGAAGGAAGGGTCAGATACGCAGTATTTT. It encodes CATSPGTGKEGSDTQYF.